This TCR beta chain was profiled in a study of T-cell memory formation after mild COVID-19. A single record per CDR3 protein comes from TCRdb applying MiXCR to the 5' RACE reads. This table has about 140,000 distinct CDR3 sequences, 13% to 15% appearing once. This clonotype was observed at least ten times. Antigen specificity is unknown. Study-wide findings and caveats: Nothing confirmed that second-wave clones peaking on day 37 were specific for SARS-CoV-2.

Germline V gives CDR1 SGHRS, CDR2 YFSETQ. CDR3 length: 16 residues. With V trimmed by 0 bases and J by 8 bases, 9 bases remained unmatched. The V gene is TRBV5-1, the J gene TRBJ2-1; 9 nucleotides line up with TRBD2. This TCR was sampled from an adult woman who had mild COVID-19 (a few samples of this study predate the infection). Cell type and time point are not known. Sequenced sample: PBMCs or a T cell subset sorted from them (not recorded which). CDR3 sequence: CASSLVAGGPSDEQFF. CDR3 DNA: TGCGCCAGCAGCTTGGTGGCGGGGGGGCCCTCGGATGAGCAGTTCTTC.